The clone carrying this T cell receptor beta chain appeared a few times. Its antigen is unknown. This specimen comes from a study of cytomegalovirus exposure and HLA in healthy donors. Regarding the study as a whole: A later analysis linked a missense DCLRE1C variant to TCR beta V- and J-gene trimming.

V lost 0 bases to trimming and J lost 1 base; unmatched junction nucleotides: 0. Germline CDR1 reads SGHTA; CDR2 reads FQGNSA. CDR3 length equals 15 residues. Use of 60 Vbeta and 13 Jbeta primers characterized the PCR. In the original processing: Tens of millions of unique TCR beta chains, some 9.9 million shared, were counted in a later analysis. Using immunoSEQ multiplex PCR, the repertoire was profiled, and TCRdb retains in-frame clones only, with some absent. V, J and clone size derive from that table, while D and trimming were established from the DNA sequence. The sample includes about 180,000 clones, approximately 72% of them seen just once.

The receptor was derived from a human donor in good health. This rearrangement joins TRBV7-2 to TRBJ2-3; 8 bases are shared with TRBD2. The sequenced sample consisted of PBMCs. The CDR3 DNA sequence: TGTGCCAGCAGCTTAGCTAGCGGGGGCACAGATACGCAGTATTTT. Translating gives CASSLASGGTDTQYF.